One sample yielded the 30 T cell receptor beta chains listed below, sequenced in a study of OX40 agonist ivuxolimab in advanced cancers. Library preparation was by the immunoSEQ multiplex PCR assay. The source is immuneACCESS, and TCRdb retained only in-frame sequences with V and J called. Part of the clones is not carried over; for the studies checked, unresolved V genes explain less than half of this, and the remainder is unexplained. A total of 63,000 or so clones appear in this sample, around 93% of them only once. The ten most abundant clones make up around 3.9% of the sample. This material consisted of CD4+ or CD8+ T cells sorted from blood, taken in a trial of the OX40 agonist ivuxolimab. These receptors all come from an adult with an advanced solid tumor such as melanoma, head and neck, liver or kidney cancer.

This sequence joins TRBV9 and TRBJ2-5; possibly TRBD2 for D (5 bases). The CDR3 sequence is 16 residues long. V shed 3 bases and J shed 2 bases, with 17 bases lying between them. The germline V gene encodes CDR1 SGDLS and CDR2 YYNGEE. The CDR3 bases are TGTGCCAGCAGCGCTCTGCCGAGACTACCTCAAGAGACCCAGTACTTC. Protein product: CASSALPRLPQETQYF.

The chain employs TRBV4-3 and TRBJ2-7, with TRBD2 matching 8 bases. The CDR3 consists of 16 residues. The junction had 8 bases not matched to a gene; V was cut back by 0 bases and J by 4 bases. In germline, CDR1 is LGHNA, CDR2 YSLEER. CDR3 bases: TGCGCCAGCAGCCAAGACTCGACTAGCGACGAGTACGAGCAGTACTTC. Amino acids: CASSQDSTSDEYEQYF.

This chain uses TRBV28 with TRBJ2-7; TRBD1 agrees at 10 bases. The length of the CDR3 is 14 residues. V lost 3 bases, J lost 6 bases, and 5 bases stayed unmatched. Germline V gives CDR1 MDHEN, CDR2 SYDVKM. CDR3 sequence: CASSLGTGAGEQYV. The CDR3 coding sequence is TGTGCCAGCAGTTTGGGGACAGGGGCGGGCGAGCAGTACGTC.

V usage is TRBV27 and J usage is TRBJ2-1; D might be TRBD2 (6 bases). The CDR3 sequence is 15 residues long. The V gene's germline CDR1 is MNHEY and CDR2 SMNVEV (reference sequence). Trimming left V 3 bases short and J 4 bases short, with 13 bases between. The CDR3 loop reads CASSFLGRGYNEQFF. DNA of the CDR3: TGTGCCAGCAGTTTCCTCGGGAGAGGGTACAATGAGCAGTTCTTC.

The rearrangement uses TRBV5-4 and TRBJ2-7; 8 bases map to TRBD2. CDR3 length: 14 residues. From germline, CDR1 is SGHNT and CDR2 YYREEE (reference sequence). After removal of 4 bases from V and 3 bases from J, the junction contained 6 bases not matched to a gene. CDR3 nucleotides: TGTGCCAGCAGCCTGACTAGCGTCAGCTACGAGCAGTACTTC. Protein sequence: CASSLTSVSYEQYF.

The chain carries TRBV19 and TRBJ2-1; TRBD2 matches at 7 bases. Germline CDR1 LNHDA, CDR2 SQIVND (reference sequence). Trimming took 2 bases from V and 8 from J; bases not matched to a gene: 3. The CDR3 runs to 13 residues. CDR3 loop: CASSIRAGDEQFF. The CDR3 nucleotides are TGTGCCAGTAGTATAAGGGCGGGGGATGAGCAGTTCTTC. Combining the CDR3 with reference TRBV19 and TRBJ2-1 gives the whole variable domain DGGITQSPKYLFRKEGQNVTLSCEQNLNHDAMYWYRQDPGQGLRLIYYSQIVNDFQKGDIAEGYSVSREKKESFPLTVTSAQKNPTAFYLCASSIRAGDEQFFGPGTRLTVL.

V usage is TRBV7-9 and J usage is TRBJ1-6; no firm D call. Trimming took off 5 bases at V and 9 bases at J, with 8 bases between the two ends. The CDR3 has 12 amino acids. CDR1 is SEHNR, CDR2 FQNEAQ, per germline (reference sequence). In DNA form, the CDR3 reads TGTGCCAGCAGCCTTGGTAGTTCACCCCTCCACTTT. Protein: CASSLGSSPLHF.

The V and J genes are TRBV18 and TRBJ2-5, with 10 bases fitting TRBD2. Trimming cost V 0 bases and J 4 bases; bases outside gene matches: 11. From germline, CDR1 is KGHSH and CDR2 LQKENI. The CDR3 has 18 residues. The CDR3 region has the DNA TGTGCCAGCTCACCACCGTGGCTAGCGGGGGCCGACTTAGAGACCCAGTACTTC. Translating it yields CASSPPWLAGADLETQYF.

Regarding this clone: The same CDR3 also results from other DNA sequences found in this sample. The chain carries TRBV9 and TRBJ2-3; D is ambiguous. Per germline, CDR1 SGDLS and CDR2 YYNGEE. The V and J ends lost 0 bases and 6 bases respectively, with 5 bases between them. This CDR3 is built from 12 residues. The CDR3 DNA reads TGTGCCAGCAGCGTAGGAGGCGATACGCAGTATTTT. Protein: CASSVGGDTQYF.

The CDR3: CASSDWETTYEQYF. The CDR3 nucleotides are TGTGCCAGCAGTGATTGGGAGACTACCTACGAGCAGTACTTC. The V gene is TRBV6-1, the J gene TRBJ2-7; TRBD2 might be the D (5 bases). V was trimmed by 3 bases and J by 2 bases, leaving 11 bases between them. The CDR3 extends over 14 amino acids. CDR1 is MNHNS and CDR2 is SASEGT in the germline V gene.

The J gene is TRBJ1-3, the V gene TRBV11-3; D not resolved. Germline V lookup: CDR1 SGHNT, CDR2 YENEEA. With 4 bases removed from V and 3 bases from J, the gap between germline ends came to 7 bases. The CDR3 runs to 13 residues. In DNA form, the CDR3 reads TGTGCCAGCAGCTCGGTCCATGGAAACACCATATATTTT. Its translation: CASSSVHGNTIYF.

The J gene is TRBJ1-4, the V gene TRBV19; the D is unclear. Germline loops: CDR1 LNHDA, CDR2 SQIVND (reference sequence). The CDR3 is 14 residues long. Trimming took 7 bases from V and 4 from J, leaving 13 bases between them. CDR3 DNA sequence: TGTGCCAGTACGAAGACCCAGGTTAATGAAAAACTGTTTTTT. Protein product: CASTKTQVNEKLFF.

This clone was seen only once. The chain carries TRBV7-6 and TRBJ1-6; D possibly corresponds to TRBD1 (5 bases). Trimming took off 5 bases at V and 10 bases at J, with 36 bases between the two ends. This CDR3 contains 21 residues. The germline CDR1 and CDR2 sequences are SGHVS and FNYEAQ. Here the CDR3 DNA reads TGTGCCAGCAGCCACGTCGAAGGGGAACCCCAAACTCCCCTTCCCGGCTCACCCCTCCACTTT. Amino acids: CASSHVEGEPQTPLPGSPLHF.

The rearrangement joins TRBV7-9 to TRBJ2-7; 8 positions agree with TRBD2. The length of the CDR3 is 16 residues. CDR1 is SEHNR and CDR2 is FQNEAQ in the germline V gene (reference sequence). The J segment lost 5 bases and the V segment lost 5 bases, leaving 14 bases of the junction unmatched. The DNA for the CDR3 is TGTGCCAGCAGCCCCCCGTCCGGGAGGGCGAGGAACGAGCAGTACTTC. This translates into CASSPPSGRARNEQYF.

V and J are TRBV29-1 and TRBJ2-7; possibly TRBD1 or TRBD2 for D (7 bases each). The CDR3 runs 13 residues. V shed 2 bases and J shed 2 bases, with 10 bases lying between them. CDR1 and CDR2 (germline): SQVTM, ANQGSEA. In DNA, the CDR3 is TGCAGCGTTGAACAGGGGGGGGCCTACGAGCAGTACTTC. Translated, it gives CSVEQGGAYEQYF.

The V and J genes are TRBV5-4 and TRBJ1-1; D is undetermined. The germline V and J ends were trimmed by 9 bases and 1 base, with 10 bases remaining between them. Germline values: CDR1 SGHNT, CDR2 YYREEE (reference sequence). This CDR3 contains 12 residues. In DNA, the CDR3 is TGTGCCACTGCCCTAGGGAACACTGAAGCTTTCTTT. It specifies CATALGNTEAFF.

V usage is TRBV6-1 and J usage is TRBJ1-2; D not certain. CDR1 and CDR2 (germline): MNHNS, SASEGT. Trimming stripped 8 bases from V and 8 bases from J, with 18 bases between. This CDR3 contains 13 residues. CDR3 in DNA: TGTGCCAGCTCGGAAGGACCGCCTTTGGGCTACACCTTC. Its protein product is CASSEGPPLGYTF.

The V call is TRBV7-6, the J call TRBJ1-6; D is undetermined. V was trimmed by 3 bases and J by 9 bases, leaving 18 bases between them. Germline CDR1 SGHVS, CDR2 FNYEAQ. The CDR3 totals 16 residues. The CDR3 nucleotides are TGTGCCAGCAGCTTGGAGGAGGGCGCGGTGTCTTCACCCCTCCACTTT. This gives the protein CASSLEEGAVSSPLHF. The full variable domain, rest sourced from reference TRBV7-6 and TRBJ1-6, is GAGVSQSPRYKVTKRGQDVALRCDPISGHVSLYWYRQALGQGPEFLTYFNYEAQQDKSGLPNDRFSAERPEGSISTLTIQRTEQRDSAMYRCASSLEEGAVSSPLHFGNGTRLTVT.

The chain uses TRBV5-5 and TRBJ1-4; a weak D match, TRBD1 (6 bases). This CDR3 comprises 18 residues. Germline-derived CDR1 and CDR2 are SGHKS and YYEKEE (reference sequence). The V end was cut by 0 bases, the J end by 10 bases, with 25 bases between. CDR3 in DNA: TGTGCCAGCAGCTTGGGGGATATAAACGGACAGCCTCGAGGAAAACTGTTTTTT. This translates into CASSLGDINGQPRGKLFF.

The genes are TRBV13 and TRBJ2-2; the D is unclear. CDR1 and CDR2 from the germline V gene are PRHDT and FYEKMQ (reference sequence). The CDR3 has 14 amino acids. Deletions cut 1 base from V and 4 bases from J, with 7 bases between. The CDR3 DNA follows: TGTGCCAGCAGCTTAGTAAGGAGCACCGGGGAGCTGTTTTTT. It specifies CASSLVRSTGELFF.

The CDR3 is CASSYQGFGGYTF. CDR3 sequence (DNA): TGTGCCAGCAGCTATCAGGGATTCGGTGGCTACACCTTC. V and J are TRBV11-2 and TRBJ1-2, with D possibly matching TRBD1 (5 bases). The CDR3 is made up of 13 amino acids. Trimming cost V 4 bases and J 7 bases, with 13 bases left between them. In germline, CDR1 is SGHAT, CDR2 FQNNGV.

In its sample, this clone was seen once. The chain couples TRBV7-6 to TRBJ1-1; 8 nucleotides agree with TRBD1. The length of the CDR3 is 16 residues. Germline CDR1 and CDR2: SGHVS and FNYEAQ. V lost 1 base to trimming and J lost 1 base; unmatched junction nucleotides: 5. CDR3 residues: CASSLGPTGANTEAFF. In DNA, the CDR3 is TGTGCCAGCAGCTTAGGCCCGACAGGGGCGAACACTGAAGCTTTCTTT.

Notes on this clone: Other DNA variants within this sample encode the same CDR3. V and J are TRBV4-1 and TRBJ2-5, with D unresolved. This CDR3 is built from 12 residues. The germline gives CDR1 MGHRA, CDR2 YSYEKL. Trimming shortened V by 0 bases and J by 5 bases, and 4 bases separated the two germline ends. The CDR3 sequence: CASSQDLETQYF. The CDR3 coding sequence is TGCGCCAGCAGCCAAGATCTGGAGACCCAGTACTTC.

The rearrangement joins TRBV29-1 to TRBJ2-1; D may be TRBD2 (7 bases). The CDR3 is 14 residues long. V was clipped by 4 bases and J by 3 bases, with 13 bases between them. The germline V gene encodes CDR1 SQVTM and CDR2 ANQGSEA. The CDR3 DNA follows: TGCAGCGTTGGGGGGGGCCCAATCTACAATGAGCAGTTCTTC. Protein sequence: CSVGGGPIYNEQFF.

This clone was counted only a few times. The CDR3 sequence: CSVRGQGLEQYF. CDR3 sequence (DNA): TGCAGCGTTAGGGGACAGGGTCTTGAGCAGTACTTC. The chain couples TRBV29-1 to TRBJ2-7; 9 nucleotides align to TRBD1. The V gene end was trimmed by 5 bases and the J gene end by 7 bases; junction bases not matched to a gene: 6. CDR1 is SQVTM, CDR2 ANQGSEA, per germline. CDR3 length: 12 amino acids.

The chain couples TRBV5-8 to TRBJ2-1; TRBD1 matches 8 bases. Trimming cost V 5 bases and J 6 bases; bases outside gene matches: 4. CDR3 size: 13 residues. The germline gives CDR1 SGHTS, CDR2 YDEGEE. Written as DNA, the CDR3 is TGTGCCAGCAGTAGACAGGGGTCCAATGAGCAGTTCTTC. This encodes CASSRQGSNEQFF. Drawing the rest from reference TRBV5-8 and TRBJ2-1, the complete variable domain is EAGVTQSPTHLIKTRGQQATLRCSPISGHTSVYWYQQALGLGLQFLLWYDEGEERNRGNFPPRFSGRQFPNYSSELNVNALELEDSALYLCASSRQGSNEQFFGPGTRLTVL.

The chain links TRBV2 to TRBJ2-6; no clear D. V was cut by 7 bases and J by 5 bases, with 12 bases left in between. The CDR3 is 14 residues long. The V gene's germline CDR1 is SNHLY and CDR2 FYNNEI. The CDR3 region has the DNA TGTGCCAGCACCCTAGGTGACAGGGCCAACGTCCTGACTTTC. It codes for CASTLGDRANVLTF.

Details on this clone: Other DNA sequences of this sample code for an identical CDR3. The V call is TRBV4-1, the J call TRBJ1-1; no definite D call. CDR3 length equals 14 residues. Deletions cut 0 bases from V and 5 bases from J, with 10 bases between. Germline V gives CDR1 MGHRA, CDR2 YSYEKL. The CDR3 nucleotides are TGCGCCAGCAGCCAAGATGCTGTGTGGACTGAAGCTTTCTTT. Residues: CASSQDAVWTEAFF.

The rearrangement links TRBV9 to TRBJ1-1, with a possible D match to TRBD1 (5 bases). Germline V gene data show CDR1 as SGDLS and CDR2 as YYNGEE. The CDR3 covers 15 residues. V was shortened by 0 bases and J by 4 bases, with 13 bases between the two germline ends. CDR3 region: CASSVAKGPRTEAFF. The CDR3 DNA follows: TGTGCCAGCAGCGTAGCCAAGGGGCCCCGCACTGAAGCTTTCTTT.

Points on this clone: Other nucleotide sequences from this sample produce the same CDR3. The V call is TRBV6-5, the J call TRBJ2-1; 9 nucleotides match TRBD2. Germline values: CDR1 MNHEY, CDR2 SVGAGI. V lost 2 bases and J lost 2; bases outside the gene matches: 1. CDR3 length: 15 amino acids. The CDR3 region is CASSYGGGAYNEQFF. In DNA form, the CDR3 reads TGTGCCAGCAGTTACGGCGGGGGGGCCTACAATGAGCAGTTCTTC.